A selection of T cell receptor beta chains follows, all from one sample in a study of beta chain features in type 1 diabetes. Produced via immunoSEQ multiplex PCR; TCRdb's table is partial and in-frame only. The profile shows roughly 150,000 clones, around 9.7% of them singletons. Sequencing was done on a sample of central memory CD4+ T cells from blood. These receptor sequences come from a woman in her twenties or thirties with type 1 diabetes. Each CDR3 is given with its conserved first and last residue. Only some rows state a clone size, as once, few, many or a class for expanded clones.

CDR3 protein	V gene	clone size
CASSRAIRQTSKEKLFF	TRBV19	-
CASSVDGASGIQFF	TRBV9	-
CASSEAANREYNEQFF	TRBV6-1	-
CASSSQGGAGELFF	TRBV5-1	-
CASSLGQGYSAEAFF	TRBV11-3	-
CASSYAAGVISGEQFF	TRBV6-5	few
CASSTWTGDLNEQFF	TRBV11-2	few
CASRFGGGDTQYF	TRBV6-1	few
CASSFEAGMDTQYF	TRBV5-1	few
CASSENSGLAGAAQFF	TRBV2	-
CASSGEGRQPQHF	TRBV6-5	few
CASSLVQGRDYGYTF	TRBV5-1	-
CASSLKAWGDPPKGETQYF	TRBV7-7	-
CASSLAQNSYEQYF	TRBV11-3	few
CASSTQGDQPQHF	TRBV19	few
CATSRAGGPTDTQYF	TRBV15	few
CSVGDWSSYNEQFF	TRBV29-1	-
CATSRGAGADEQYF	TRBV15	-
CASSLDAGGFYEQYF	TRBV5-1	-
CASLGRGTDTQYF	TRBV6-1	few
CASSLDRGASIYGYTF	TRBV4-1	-
CASSFGQGSYDYGYTF	TRBV7-9	few